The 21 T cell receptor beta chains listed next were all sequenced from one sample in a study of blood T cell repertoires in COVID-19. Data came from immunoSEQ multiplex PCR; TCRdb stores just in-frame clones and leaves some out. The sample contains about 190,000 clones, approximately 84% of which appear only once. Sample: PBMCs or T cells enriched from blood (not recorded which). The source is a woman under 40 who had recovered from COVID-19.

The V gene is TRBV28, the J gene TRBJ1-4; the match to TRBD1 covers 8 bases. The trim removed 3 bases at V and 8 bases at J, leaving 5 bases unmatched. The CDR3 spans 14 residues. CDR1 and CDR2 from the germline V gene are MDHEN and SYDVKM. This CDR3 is CASSLDRVGEKLFF. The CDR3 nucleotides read TGTGCCAGCAGTTTGGACAGGGTCGGGGAAAAACTGTTTTTT.

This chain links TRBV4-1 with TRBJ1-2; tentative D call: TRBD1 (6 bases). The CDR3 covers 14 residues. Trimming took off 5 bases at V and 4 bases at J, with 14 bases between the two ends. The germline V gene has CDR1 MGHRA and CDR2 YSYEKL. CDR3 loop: CASSSGGSGYGYTF. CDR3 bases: TGCGCCAGCAGCTCTGGGGGCTCGGGCTATGGCTACACCTTC.

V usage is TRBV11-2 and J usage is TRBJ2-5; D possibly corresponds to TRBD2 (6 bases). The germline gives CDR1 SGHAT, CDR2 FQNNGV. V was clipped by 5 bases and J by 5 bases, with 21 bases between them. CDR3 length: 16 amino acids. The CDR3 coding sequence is TGTGCCAGCAGCCCCACCGACCGGGGAGGAAGGGAGACCCAGTACTTC. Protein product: CASSPTDRGGRETQYF. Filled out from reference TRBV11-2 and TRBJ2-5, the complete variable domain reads EAGVAQSPRYKIIEKRQSVAFWCNPISGHATLYWYQQILGQGPKLLIQFQNNGVVDDSQLPKDRFSAERLKGVDSTLKIQPAKLEDSAVYLCASSPTDRGGRETQYFGPGTRLLVL.

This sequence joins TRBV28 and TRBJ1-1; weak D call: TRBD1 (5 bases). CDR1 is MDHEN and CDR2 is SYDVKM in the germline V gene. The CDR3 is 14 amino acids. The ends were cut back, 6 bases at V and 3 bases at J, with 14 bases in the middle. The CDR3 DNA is TGTGCCAGCAGACACCCAGGGATGCACACTGAAGCTTTCTTT. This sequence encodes CASRHPGMHTEAFF.

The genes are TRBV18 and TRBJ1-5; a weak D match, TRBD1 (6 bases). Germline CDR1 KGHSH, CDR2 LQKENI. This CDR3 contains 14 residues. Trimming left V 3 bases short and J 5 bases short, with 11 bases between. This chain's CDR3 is CASSPLQGDQPQHF. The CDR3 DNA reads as TGTGCCAGCTCACCTCTACAGGGTGATCAGCCCCAGCATTTT. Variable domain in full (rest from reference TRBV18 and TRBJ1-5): NAGVMQNPRHLVRRRGQEARLRCSPMKGHSHVYWYRQLPEEGLKFMVYLQKENIIDESGMPKERFSAEFPKEGPSILRIQQVVRGDSAAYFCASSPLQGDQPQHFGDGTRLSIL.

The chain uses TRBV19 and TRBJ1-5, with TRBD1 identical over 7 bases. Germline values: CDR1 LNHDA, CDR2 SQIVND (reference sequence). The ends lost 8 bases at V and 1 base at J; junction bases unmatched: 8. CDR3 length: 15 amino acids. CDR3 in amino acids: CASSATGQSNQPQHF. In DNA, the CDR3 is TGTGCCAGTTCGGCGACAGGGCAAAGCAATCAGCCCCAGCATTTT. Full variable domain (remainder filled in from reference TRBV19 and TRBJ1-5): DGGITQSPKYLFRKEGQNVTLSCEQNLNHDAMYWYRQDPGQGLRLIYYSQIVNDFQKGDIAEGYSVSREKKESFPLTVTSAQKNPTAFYLCASSATGQSNQPQHFGDGTRLSIL.

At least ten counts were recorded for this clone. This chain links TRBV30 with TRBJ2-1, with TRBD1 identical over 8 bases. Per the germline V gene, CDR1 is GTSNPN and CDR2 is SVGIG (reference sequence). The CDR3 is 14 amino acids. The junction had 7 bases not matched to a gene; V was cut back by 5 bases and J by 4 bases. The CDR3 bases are TGTGCCTGGTCACCGGGACAGGAATACAATGAGCAGTTCTTC. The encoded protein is CAWSPGQEYNEQFF.

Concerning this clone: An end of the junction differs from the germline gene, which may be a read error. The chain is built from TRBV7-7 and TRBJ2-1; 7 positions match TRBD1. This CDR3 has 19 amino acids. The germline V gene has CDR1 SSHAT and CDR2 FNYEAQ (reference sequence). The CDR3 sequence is CASSLGVSTGMGSYNEQFF. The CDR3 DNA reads TGTGCTAGCAGCTTAGGGGTTTCGACAGGGATGGGCTCCTACAATGAGCAGTTCTTC.

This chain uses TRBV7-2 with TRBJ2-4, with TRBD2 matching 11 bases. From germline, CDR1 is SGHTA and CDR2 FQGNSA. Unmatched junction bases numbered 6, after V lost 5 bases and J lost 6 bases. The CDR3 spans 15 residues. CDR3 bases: TGTGCCAGCAGCGCCATAGCGGGGGGGATAAACATTCAGTACTTC. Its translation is CASSAIAGGINIQYF.

CDR3 nucleotides: TGTGCCAGCAGCGAGACAGACTTCTATGGCTACACCTTC. Protein product: CASSETDFYGYTF. The chain links TRBV12-3 or TRBV12-4 to TRBJ1-2; maybe TRBD1 (5 bases). With 6 bases removed from V and 4 bases from J, the gap between germline ends came to 12 bases. CDR3 size: 13 residues.

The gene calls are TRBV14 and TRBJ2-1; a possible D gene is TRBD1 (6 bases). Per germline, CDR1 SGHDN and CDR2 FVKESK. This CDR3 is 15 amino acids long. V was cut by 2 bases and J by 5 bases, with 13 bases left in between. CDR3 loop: CASSQPSTGDNEQFF. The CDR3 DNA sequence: TGTGCCAGCAGCCAACCATCGACAGGCGACAATGAGCAGTTCTTC.

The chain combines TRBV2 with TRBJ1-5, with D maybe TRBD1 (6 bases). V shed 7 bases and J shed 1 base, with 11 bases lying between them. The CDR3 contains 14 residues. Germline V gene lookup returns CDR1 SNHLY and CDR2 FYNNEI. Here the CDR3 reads CASNRVVSNQPQHF. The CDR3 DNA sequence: TGTGCCAGCAACAGGGTGGTGAGCAATCAGCCCCAGCATTTT.

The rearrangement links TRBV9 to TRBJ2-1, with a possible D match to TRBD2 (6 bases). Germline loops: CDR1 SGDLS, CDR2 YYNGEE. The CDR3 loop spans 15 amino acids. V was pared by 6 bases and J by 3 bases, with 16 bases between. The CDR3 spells CASTSETGVYNEQFF. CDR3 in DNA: TGTGCCAGCACCTCGGAAACGGGGGTCTACAATGAGCAGTTCTTC.

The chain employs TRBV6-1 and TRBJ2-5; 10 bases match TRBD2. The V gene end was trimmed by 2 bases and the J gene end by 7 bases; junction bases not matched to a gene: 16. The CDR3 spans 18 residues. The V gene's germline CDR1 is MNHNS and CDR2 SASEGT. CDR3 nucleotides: TGTGCCAGCAGTGAAATGTGGTCTAGCGGGAGAAGGTTGAGGACCCAGTACTTC. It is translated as CASSEMWSSGRRLRTQYF.

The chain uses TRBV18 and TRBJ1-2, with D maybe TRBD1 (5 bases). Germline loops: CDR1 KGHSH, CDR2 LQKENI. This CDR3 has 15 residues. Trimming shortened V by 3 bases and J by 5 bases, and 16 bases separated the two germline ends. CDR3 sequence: CASSPGDQGAYGYTF. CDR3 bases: TGTGCCAGCTCACCCGGAGACCAGGGCGCGTATGGCTACACCTTC.

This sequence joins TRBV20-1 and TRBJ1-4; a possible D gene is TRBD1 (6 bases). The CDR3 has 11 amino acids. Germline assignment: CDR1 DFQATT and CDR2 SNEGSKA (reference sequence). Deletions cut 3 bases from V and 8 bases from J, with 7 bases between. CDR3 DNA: TGCAGTGCTAGCAGGGGCGAAAAACTGTTTTTT. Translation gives CSASRGEKLFF.

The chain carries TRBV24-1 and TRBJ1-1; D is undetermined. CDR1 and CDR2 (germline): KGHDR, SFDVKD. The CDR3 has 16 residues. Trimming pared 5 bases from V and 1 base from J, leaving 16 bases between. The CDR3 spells CATSASGMGPNTEAFF. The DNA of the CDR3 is TGTGCCACCAGTGCTTCAGGCATGGGCCCGAACACTGAAGCTTTCTTT.

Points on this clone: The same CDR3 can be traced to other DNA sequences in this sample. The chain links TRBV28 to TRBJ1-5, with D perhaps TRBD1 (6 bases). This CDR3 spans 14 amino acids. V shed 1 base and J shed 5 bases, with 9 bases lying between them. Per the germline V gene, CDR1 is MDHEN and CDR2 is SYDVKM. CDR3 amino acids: CASSLLQGDQPQHF. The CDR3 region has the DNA TGTGCCAGCAGTTTATTACAGGGCGATCAGCCCCAGCATTTT.

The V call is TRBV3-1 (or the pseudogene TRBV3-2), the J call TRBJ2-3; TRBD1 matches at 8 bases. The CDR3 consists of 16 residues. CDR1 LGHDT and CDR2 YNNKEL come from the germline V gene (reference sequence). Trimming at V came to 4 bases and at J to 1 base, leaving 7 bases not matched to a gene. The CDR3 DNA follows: TGTGCCAGCAGCCCATGGACAGGGTATGGCACAGATACGCAGTATTTT. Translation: CASSPWTGYGTDTQYF.

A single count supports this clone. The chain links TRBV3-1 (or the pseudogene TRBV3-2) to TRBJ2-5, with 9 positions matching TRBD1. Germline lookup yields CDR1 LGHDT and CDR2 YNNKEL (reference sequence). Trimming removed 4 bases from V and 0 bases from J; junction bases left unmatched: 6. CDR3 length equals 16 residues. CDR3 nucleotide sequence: TGTGCCAGCAGCCCGCCGGGGACAGGGAACCAAGAGACCCAGTACTTC. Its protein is CASSPPGTGNQETQYF.

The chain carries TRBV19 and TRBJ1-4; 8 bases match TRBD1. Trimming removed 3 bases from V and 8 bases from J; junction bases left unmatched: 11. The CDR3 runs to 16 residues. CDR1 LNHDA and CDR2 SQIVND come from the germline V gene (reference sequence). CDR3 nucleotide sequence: TGTGCCAGTAGTATCTTCGCGCGACAGGGGAAAGAAAAACTGTTTTTT. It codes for CASSIFARQGKEKLFF.